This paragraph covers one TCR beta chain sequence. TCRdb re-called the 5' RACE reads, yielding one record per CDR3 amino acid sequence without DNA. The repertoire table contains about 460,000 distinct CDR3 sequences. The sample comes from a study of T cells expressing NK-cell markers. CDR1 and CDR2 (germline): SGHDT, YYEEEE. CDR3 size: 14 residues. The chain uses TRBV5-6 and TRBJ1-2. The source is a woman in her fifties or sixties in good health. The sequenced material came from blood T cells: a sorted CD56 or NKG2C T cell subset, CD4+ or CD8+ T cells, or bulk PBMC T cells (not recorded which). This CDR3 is CASSPRRGNYGYTF.